The 21 T cell receptor beta chains below were found in one sample sequenced in a study of T cells in narcolepsy. The data were produced by immunoSEQ multiplex PCR, yet TCRdb's version contains in-frame clones alone and is incomplete. The sample lists more than 30,000 clones, less than 85% occurring once. Specimen: CD45RA- memory CD4+ T cells from PBMCs. Every receptor here comes from a human donor with narcolepsy.

J is TRBJ1-2 and V is TRBV5-6, with D hard to call. This CDR3 has 14 amino acids. The germline gives CDR1 SGHDT, CDR2 YYEEEE. V was trimmed by 0 bases and J by 0 bases, leaving 6 bases between them. The CDR3 reads CASSLDRPNYGYTF. In DNA form, the CDR3 reads TGTGCCAGCAGCTTGGATAGACCTAACTATGGCTACACCTTC.

The chain couples TRBV6-6 to TRBJ2-5; D may correspond to TRBD1 or TRBD2 (5 bases each). V was clipped by 6 bases and J by 5 bases, with 19 bases between them. This CDR3 comprises 15 residues. CDR1 and CDR2 from the germline V gene are MNHNY and SVGAGI (reference sequence). For the CDR3, the DNA is TGTGCCAGCAGCCGGGACCTCTCCATGGTGGAGACCCAGTACTTC. Residues: CASSRDLSMVETQYF.

The V and J genes are TRBV27 and TRBJ2-3; TRBD2 agrees at 7 bases. The CDR3 is 17 amino acids. Germline V lookup: CDR1 MNHEY, CDR2 SMNVEV (reference sequence). V shed 3 bases and J 1 base; nucleotides not matched to a gene: 10. Here the CDR3 reads CASSFRPLGRGTDTQYF. The DNA for the CDR3 is TGTGCCAGCAGTTTCAGGCCTCTGGGGAGGGGCACAGATACGCAGTATTTT.

This chain joins TRBV5-6 and TRBJ2-7; no definite D call. The ends were cut back, 4 bases at V and 0 bases at J, with 2 bases in the middle. The CDR3 length is 11 residues. Looked up from germline, CDR1 is SGHDT and CDR2 is YYEEEE. In DNA form, the CDR3 reads TGTGCCAGCAGCAACTCCTACGAGCAGTACTTC. As protein: CASSNSYEQYF. Variable domain in full (rest from reference TRBV5-6 and TRBJ2-7): DAGVTQSPTHLIKTRGQQVTLRCSPKSGHDTVSWYQQALGQGPQFIFQYYEEEERQRGNFPDRFSGHQFPNYSSELNVNALLLGDSALYLCASSNSYEQYFGPGTRLTVT.

Concerning this clone itself: Other DNA sequences in the same sample also yield this CDR3. The chain combines TRBV5-4 with TRBJ2-6; no definite D call. The germline CDR1 and CDR2 sequences are SGHNT and YYREEE (reference sequence). The CDR3 has 15 residues. V lost 4 bases and J lost 2, with 10 bases in between. The CDR3 DNA reads TGTGCCAGCAGCCTCGCAACTGCTGGGGCCAACGTCCTGACTTTC. Protein sequence: CASSLATAGANVLTF.

J is TRBJ1-1 and V is TRBV2, with D unclear. With 4 bases removed from V and 7 bases from J, the gap between germline ends came to 13 bases. The CDR3 is 13 residues long. CDR1 and CDR2 from the germline V gene are SNHLY and FYNNEI. Here the CDR3 DNA reads TGTGCCAGCAGTGTTGGACTTAAACTTGAAGCTTTCTTT. It encodes CASSVGLKLEAFF.

This clone was seen only once. The rearrangement joins TRBV30 to TRBJ1-1; tentative D call: TRBD1 (6 bases). V dropped 7 bases and J dropped 6 bases, with 21 bases sitting between them. Germline V gives CDR1 GTSNPN, CDR2 SVGIG (reference sequence). The CDR3 has 14 amino acids. The CDR3 sequence: CASLGRGASSEAFF. The CDR3 DNA follows: TGTGCCTCCTTGGGCCGGGGGGCTTCTTCTGAAGCTTTCTTT.

V usage is TRBV27 and J usage is TRBJ2-7, with D perhaps TRBD2 (5 bases). Germline CDR1 reads MNHEY; CDR2 reads SMNVEV (reference sequence). The CDR3 has 14 residues. Deletions cut 0 bases from V and 6 bases from J, with 12 bases between. The CDR3 reads CASSLSTRRGEQYF. The CDR3 DNA reads TGTGCCAGCAGTTTATCAACCAGACGGGGCGAGCAGTACTTC.

The chain links TRBV28 to TRBJ1-5; D is perhaps TRBD1 (6 bases). Germline V gene lookup returns CDR1 MDHEN and CDR2 SYDVKM. The CDR3 has 16 amino acids. Between the trimmed V and J ends, which lost 7 bases and 4 bases, there was a span of 20 bases. This CDR3 is CASNPGGPGGNQPQHF. For the CDR3, the DNA is TGTGCCAGCAACCCTGGGGGGCCCGGGGGGAATCAGCCCCAGCATTTT. Complete variable domain (other parts from reference TRBV28 and TRBJ1-5): DVKVTQSSRYLVKRTGEKVFLECVQDMDHENMFWYRQDPGLGLRLIYFSYDVKMKEKGDIPEGYSVSREKKERFSLILESASTNQTSMYLCASNPGGPGGNQPQHFGDGTRLSIL.

The rearrangement uses TRBV28 and TRBJ1-2; D gene ambiguous. The length of the CDR3 is 12 residues. Trimming took off 8 bases at V and 2 bases at J, with 9 bases between the two ends. Per the germline V gene, CDR1 is MDHEN and CDR2 is SYDVKM. CDR3 region: CASLGQNYGYTF. The CDR3 DNA follows: TGTGCCAGCCTTGGGCAGAACTATGGCTACACCTTC.

In its sample, this clone was seen a few times. The V and J genes are TRBV6-5 and TRBJ2-7, with unresolved D. The germline gives CDR1 MNHEY, CDR2 SVGAGI. The CDR3 consists of 14 residues. V lost 5 bases and J 4 bases, leaving 15 bases between the germline ends. CDR3 sequence: CASSKKRTSYEQYV. The DNA for the CDR3 is TGTGCCAGCAGTAAAAAACGGACCTCGTACGAGCAGTACGTC.

The V and J genes are TRBV9 and TRBJ2-4; 9 bases match TRBD1. The CDR3 runs 14 residues. Germline V lookup: CDR1 SGDLS, CDR2 YYNGEE. Germline trimming cut 0 bases from V and 12 bases from J; bases unmatched to any gene: 7. The CDR3 loop reads CASSVEGQGLAQYF. The DNA for the CDR3 is TGTGCCAGCAGCGTAGAGGGACAGGGCTTAGCTCAGTACTTC.

V gene TRBV7-2 combines with J gene TRBJ1-2; D is undetermined. The germline V gene encodes CDR1 SGHTA and CDR2 FQGNSA. The V end lost 5 bases, the J end lost 5 bases, and 18 bases lay between the germline ends. The CDR3 loop spans 15 amino acids. The CDR3 DNA sequence: TGTGCCAGCAGCCTCTCTGTACTGTCGTCTTATGGCTACACCTTC. Its translation: CASSLSVLSSYGYTF.

This clone was detected a few times. V is TRBV27 and J is TRBJ1-5, with D unresolved. Germline CDR1 reads MNHEY; CDR2 reads SMNVEV (reference sequence). Trimming removed 2 bases at V and 6 bases at J, with 11 bases between. The CDR3 contains 14 residues. DNA of the CDR3: TGTGCCAGCAGTTTAGGGTCAGTTCGTCAGCCCCAGCATTTT. Its translation is CASSLGSVRQPQHF.

V and J are TRBV6-1 and TRBJ2-1; 9 bases are a match to TRBD1. CDR1 is MNHNS and CDR2 is SASEGT in the germline V gene. CDR3 size: 15 residues. V shed 7 bases, J shed 1 base, and the junction held 5 bases outside the gene matches. The CDR3 region is CASKGDRVSYNEQFF. The CDR3 DNA sequence: TGTGCCAGCAAGGGGGACAGGGTATCCTACAATGAGCAGTTCTTC.

This rearrangement joins TRBV25-1 to TRBJ1-1, with 9 positions matching TRBD1. Germline V lookup: CDR1 MGHDK, CDR2 SYGVNS. The CDR3 contains 14 residues. The V segment lost 3 bases and the J segment 6 bases; nucleotides outside the gene matches: 5. The CDR3 region is CASSDLRTGAEAFF. CDR3 in DNA: TGTGCCAGCAGTGACCTTCGGACAGGGGCTGAAGCTTTCTTT.

The CDR3 DNA reads as TGTGCCAGCAGCGGATTGGACATCTACGAGCAGTACTTC. Translation gives CASSGLDIYEQYF. The genes are TRBV9 and TRBJ2-7, with D tentatively TRBD1 (5 bases). Germline-derived CDR1 and CDR2 are SGDLS and YYNGEE. V lost 3 bases and J lost 3, with 10 bases in between. The CDR3 is 13 amino acids.

This clone was seen only a few times. The chain joins TRBV5-6 to TRBJ1-6; D gene uncertain. Germline loops: CDR1 SGHDT, CDR2 YYEEEE. The CDR3 is 13 amino acids. The germline V and J ends were trimmed by 7 bases and 9 bases, with 14 bases remaining between them. The CDR3 nucleotides are TGTGCCAGCTCGAGCGGGTCAGGTTCACCCCTCCACTTT. Translation: CASSSGSGSPLHF. Supplemented by reference TRBV5-6 and TRBJ1-6, the full variable domain reads DAGVTQSPTHLIKTRGQQVTLRCSPKSGHDTVSWYQQALGQGPQFIFQYYEEEERQRGNFPDRFSGHQFPNYSSELNVNALLLGDSALYLCASSSGSGSPLHFGNGTRLTVT.

The sample holds one count of this clone. This chain joins TRBV19 and TRBJ1-5; a possible D gene is TRBD1 (5 bases). This CDR3 comprises 12 residues. The V and J ends lost 3 bases and 6 bases respectively, with 6 bases between them. Germline V CDR1 and CDR2: LNHDA, SQIVND (reference sequence). The CDR3 spells CASSIGGQPQHF. The DNA for the CDR3 is TGTGCCAGTAGTATCGGGGGTCAGCCCCAGCATTTT.

The chain carries TRBV5-4 and TRBJ1-4; perhaps TRBD1 as D (6 bases). V was pared by 4 bases and J by 5 bases, with 12 bases between. Germline CDR1 and CDR2: SGHNT and YYREEE (reference sequence). This CDR3 region has 14 residues. The CDR3 sequence: CASSDRSNNEKLFF. The CDR3 DNA sequence: TGTGCCAGCAGCGACAGGAGTAACAATGAAAAACTGTTTTTT.

This clone appeared a few times. This sequence joins TRBV27 and TRBJ2-3; 11 nucleotides align to TRBD2. CDR1 MNHEY and CDR2 SMNVEV come from the germline V gene (reference sequence). The CDR3 contains 15 residues. Germline trimming cut 6 bases from V and 3 bases from J; bases unmatched to any gene: 5. The CDR3 sequence is CASRRLAGKTDTQYF. CDR3 sequence (DNA): TGTGCCAGCAGGCGACTAGCGGGGAAAACAGATACGCAGTATTTT.